A selection of T cell receptor beta chains follows, all from one sample in a study of cytomegalovirus exposure and HLA in healthy donors. Libraries were prepared by immunoSEQ multiplex PCR; TCRdb keeps only in-frame clonotypes and omits some of them. The data hold 100,000 to 150,000 clones, with 89% observed a single time. Source material: PBMCs. The origin of the receptors is a woman between 18 and 30 years old in good health and CMV-seronegative. Each CDR3 is given with its conserved first and last residue. The D gene is left open where the match is weak.

>TRBD2|TRBJ2-1|TRBV5-1
CASSSGTSSIYNEQFF
TGCGCCAGCAGTTCCGGGACTAGCTCAATTTACAATGAGCAGTTCTTC
>TRBD2|TRBJ2-3|TRBV4-1
CASSPTSGASTDTQYF
TGCGCCAGCAGCCCGACTAGCGGGGCGAGTACAGATACGCAGTATTTT
>TRBD1|TRBJ1-3|TRBV7-9
CASSLVTGGSGNTIYF
TGTGCCAGCAGCTTAGTCACAGGGGGTTCAGGAAACACCATATATTTT
>.|TRBJ1-5|TRBV18
CASSPTSGQPQHF
TGTGCCAGCTCTCCCACATCAGGTCAGCCCCAGCATTTT
>TRBD1|TRBJ2-2|TRBV6-5
CASSRGTGYPGELFF
TGTGCCAGCAGTCGTGGGACAGGTTACCCCGGGGAGCTGTTTTTT
>TRBD2|TRBJ2-3|TRBV10-1
CASAGGGSSTDTQYF
TGCGCCAGCGCCGGGGGGGGATCTAGCACAGATACGCAGTATTTT
>TRBD1|TRBJ2-7|TRBV7-6
CASSLQTGGHYEQYF
TGTGCCAGCAGCCTACAGACAGGGGGCCACTACGAGCAGTACTTC
>TRBD1|TRBJ1-1|TRBV19
CASSPGQGSTEAFF
TGTGCCAGTAGTCCCGGACAGGGTTCCACTGAAGCTTTCTTT
>TRBD2|TRBJ2-3|TRBV2
CASSGASGGDTQYF
TGTGCCAGCAGTGGGGCTAGCGGGGGAGATACGCAGTATTTT
>TRBD1|TRBJ1-3|TRBV29-1
CSVAGLAVTLWGQGSPSGNTIYF
TGCAGCGTTGCCGGGTTGGCTGTAACATTGTGGGGACAGGGTTCGCCCTCTGGAAACACCATATATTTT
>.|TRBJ1-5|TRBV15
CATSREGGGRVRQPQHF
TGTGCCACCAGCAGAGAGGGGGGGGGCAGGGTCCGACAGCCCCAGCATTTT